The 27 T cell receptor beta chains in this list originate from one sample, sequenced in a study of glioma-infiltrating T cells. TCR alpha and beta CDR3 regions were amplified from RNA using iRepertoire nested multiplex PCR. TCRdb used MiXCR to reprocess the multiplex PCR reads, holding one entry per CDR3 protein. The profile shows around 97,000 distinct CDR3 sequences, around 31% of them singletons. Sequencing was carried out using glioma tissue, nonneoplastic brain tissue, or PBMCs (not recorded which). Receptors originate from a human donor with low-grade glioma or glioblastoma, undergoing nonglioma brain surgery, or in good health (not recorded which).

The table lists this clonotype with a few counts. This rearrangement joins TRBV12-3 or TRBV12-4 to TRBJ1-2; no clear D gene. CDR3 length: 13 residues. Trimming pared 3 bases from V and 3 bases from J, leaving 8 bases between. The DNA of the CDR3 is TGTGCCAGCAGTTTGACGGCGTACTATGGCTACACCTTC. Its translation: CASSLTAYYGYTF.

V gene TRBV18 combines with J gene TRBJ2-3; 9 bases line up with TRBD2. Unmatched junction bases numbered 4, after V lost 1 base and J lost 2 bases. CDR1 and CDR2 from the germline V gene are KGHSH and LQKENI. CDR3 length: 16 residues. The CDR3 DNA sequence: TGTGCCAGCTCACCACTAGCGGGGGCCTCCACAGATACGCAGTATTTT. This codes for CASSPLAGASTDTQYF. The whole variable domain, remainder taken from reference TRBV18 and TRBJ2-3, is NAGVMQNPRHLVRRRGQEARLRCSPMKGHSHVYWYRQLPEEGLKFMVYLQKENIIDESGMPKERFSAEFPKEGPSILRIQQVVRGDSAAYFCASSPLAGASTDTQYFGPGTRLTVL.

This clonotype has at least ten counts. This sequence joins TRBV20-1 and TRBJ2-7, with a tentative D call TRBD2 (6 bases). In germline, CDR1 is DFQATT, CDR2 SNEGSKA (reference sequence). Trimming shortened V by 7 bases and J by 0 bases, and 13 bases separated the two germline ends. CDR3 length: 13 amino acids. The CDR3 DNA reads TGCAGTGGTGTACACGGGAGCTCCTACGAGCAGTACTTC. It is translated as CSGVHGSSYEQYF.

The sample holds one count of this clonotype. This is likely a read error, given that the CDR3 carries no conserved phenylalanine or tryptophan at its end. The chain carries TRBV29-1 and TRBJ1-1, with D maybe TRBD1 (5 bases). Germline CDR1 SQVTM, CDR2 ANQGSEA. With 3 bases removed from V and 0 bases from J, the gap between germline ends came to 23 bases. The CDR3 has 18 residues. The CDR3 here is CSVEGIRDGRFMNTEAFL. CDR3 coding DNA: TGCAGCGTTGAGGGTATCCGGGACGGACGCTTCATGAACACTGAAGCTTTCCTT.

This chain connects TRBV18 to TRBJ2-1; D uncertain. Germline CDR1 is KGHSH and CDR2 is LQKENI. V lost 3 bases, J lost 1 base, and 10 bases lay in between. This CDR3 is 15 amino acids long. CDR3 region: CASSPQQPSYNEQFF. CDR3 nucleotides: TGTGCCAGCTCACCCCAACAGCCTTCCTACAATGAGCAGTTCTTC. Supplemented by reference TRBV18 and TRBJ2-1, the full variable domain reads NAGVMQNPRHLVRRRGQEARLRCSPMKGHSHVYWYRQLPEEGLKFMVYLQKENIIDESGMPKERFSAEFPKEGPSILRIQQVVRGDSAAYFCASSPQQPSYNEQFFGPGTRLTVL.

This clonotype was observed a few times. The genes are TRBV9 and TRBJ1-6; D is ambiguous. From germline, CDR1 is SGDLS and CDR2 YYNGEE. The CDR3 contains 16 residues. Between the trimmed V and J ends, which lost 1 base and 9 bases, there was a span of 17 bases. CDR3 in DNA: TGTGCCAGCAGCGTACTCAGCACACCGGGAAGTTCACCCCTCCACTTT. It specifies CASSVLSTPGSSPLHF.

This clonotype was seen only a few times. The chain couples TRBV2 to TRBJ2-1; D uncertain. Trimming stripped 7 bases from V and 6 bases from J, with 16 bases between. The V gene's germline CDR1 is SNHLY and CDR2 FYNNEI. CDR3 size: 14 residues. The CDR3 DNA reads as TGTGCCAGCAACTGGGATAGCAGTGCCAATGAGCAGTTCTTC. Its translation is CASNWDSSANEQFF.

This clonotype came up many times. This chain joins TRBV6-1 and TRBJ2-5; TRBD1 is a possible D gene (6 bases). With 11 bases removed from V and 1 base from J, the gap between germline ends came to 26 bases. Per the germline V gene, CDR1 is MNHNS and CDR2 is SASEGT. The CDR3 is 17 residues long. The CDR3 DNA reads TGTGCCCTAACCTTGGGGGCTAAACAAACCTTCCAAGAGACCCAGTACTTC. Amino acid sequence: CALTLGAKQTFQETQYF.

V is TRBV7-9 and J is TRBJ1-1; D is unclear. CDR1 and CDR2 from the germline V gene are SEHNR and FQNEAQ (reference sequence). Trimming removed 2 bases from V and 4 bases from J, with 8 bases in between. The CDR3 consists of 13 residues. The CDR3 DNA reads as TGTGCCAGCAGCTTATCCGGAAGCACTGAAGCTTTCTTT. As protein: CASSLSGSTEAFF.

Details on this clonotype: A much more abundant neighbour one base away suggests this may be a read error. As DNA, the CDR3 is TGTGCCTGCAGTCCCTCTAGCGGGGGTACGAATGAGCAGTTCTTC. Translation: CACSPSSGGTNEQFF. V usage is TRBV6-1 and J usage is TRBJ2-1; 10 nucleotides align to TRBD2. There are 15 residues in the CDR3. Germline CDR1 and CDR2: MNHNS and SASEGT.

The chain recombines TRBV12-3 or TRBV12-4 with TRBJ2-1; 8 bases fit TRBD2. CDR3 length: 15 amino acids. The junction had 5 bases not matched to a gene; V was cut back by 6 bases and J by 1 base. The CDR3 reads CASSPGGGSYNEQFF. The CDR3 nucleotides read TGTGCCAGCAGCCCCGGGGGGGGGTCCTACAATGAGCAGTTCTTC.

This clonotype appeared a few times. The chain links TRBV2 to TRBJ1-5, with D uncertain. CDR1 and CDR2 (germline): SNHLY, FYNNEI. This CDR3 comprises 13 residues. V lost 6 bases and J lost 6, with 12 bases in between. The CDR3 is CASSPLAGQPQHF. CDR3 nucleotides: TGTGCCAGCAGCCCCCTCGCGGGTCAGCCCCAGCATTTT.

This clonotype was picked up many times. The gene calls are TRBV7-3 and TRBJ1-1; no reliable D call. This CDR3 is 13 amino acids long. V was trimmed by 5 bases and J by 10 bases, leaving 17 bases between them. Germline CDR1 reads SGHTA; CDR2 reads FQGTGA. CDR3 sequence reads: CASSQAHRAGAFF. DNA for the CDR3: TGTGCCAGCAGCCAAGCCCATCGGGCAGGAGCTTTCTTT.

This clonotype was detected a few times. The chain carries TRBV18 and TRBJ2-5; possible D gene TRBD2, 6 bases. This CDR3 contains 13 residues. V lost 3 bases to trimming and J lost 2 bases, with 7 bases between them. Germline CDR1 reads KGHSH; CDR2 reads LQKENI. The CDR3 loop is CASSPGLQETQYF. CDR3 bases: TGTGCCAGCTCACCGGGACTGCAAGAGACCCAGTACTTC. Full variable domain (remainder filled in from reference TRBV18 and TRBJ2-5): NAGVMQNPRHLVRRRGQEARLRCSPMKGHSHVYWYRQLPEEGLKFMVYLQKENIIDESGMPKERFSAEFPKEGPSILRIQQVVRGDSAAYFCASSPGLQETQYFGPGTRLLVL.

The chain has TRBV29-1 and TRBJ2-1; 7 bases align to TRBD2. Trimming removed 3 bases from V and 9 bases from J; junction bases left unmatched: 5. The CDR3 runs 12 residues. The germline gives CDR1 SQVTM, CDR2 ANQGSEA. The CDR3 DNA sequence: TGCAGCGTTGATTCGGGGGGATTTGAGCAGTTCTTC. It yields the protein CSVDSGGFEQFF.

In its sample, this clonotype was seen many times. The chain uses TRBV3-1 and TRBJ1-2; tentative D call: TRBD1 (5 bases). V was pared by 5 bases and J by 5 bases, with 15 bases between. From germline, CDR1 is LGHDT and CDR2 YNNKEL (reference sequence). The CDR3 extends over 14 amino acids. In nucleotides, the CDR3 is TGTGCCAGCAGCTTTACCGGGACTCCGTATGGCTACACCTTC. This sequence encodes CASSFTGTPYGYTF.

This chain joins TRBV5-1 and TRBJ2-3, with TRBD2 identical over 7 bases. V dropped 0 bases and J dropped 4; count of bases not matched to a gene: 8. Germline V gene lookup returns CDR1 SGHRS and CDR2 YFSETQ. The CDR3 is made up of 16 amino acids. The CDR3 sequence is CASSLDPGGLADTQYF. CDR3 nucleotide sequence: TGCGCCAGCAGCTTGGACCCGGGGGGATTAGCAGATACGCAGTATTTT. The full variable domain, its missing parts supplied by reference TRBV5-1 and TRBJ2-3, is KAGVTQTPRYLIKTRGQQVTLSCSPISGHRSVSWYQQTPGQGLQFLFEYFSETQRNKGNFPGRFSGRQFSNSRSEMNVSTLELGDSALYLCASSLDPGGLADTQYFGPGTRLTVL.

This clonotype has a count of ten or more. CDR3: CSPYRGESYEQYF. For the CDR3, the DNA is TGCAGTCCCTATCGGGGGGAGTCCTACGAGCAGTACTTC. The V gene is TRBV20-1, the J gene TRBJ2-7; 7 nucleotides line up with TRBD2. The CDR3 extends over 13 amino acids. V gave up 8 bases and J gave up 1 base; unmatched junction bases: 8. The V gene's germline CDR1 is DFQATT and CDR2 SNEGSKA (reference sequence).

This clonotype has more than one count but fewer than ten. The chain carries TRBV20-1 and TRBJ2-5; 10 positions agree with TRBD2. CDR3 length equals 16 residues. CDR1 is DFQATT, CDR2 SNEGSKA, per germline (reference sequence). V gave up 3 bases and J gave up 2 bases; unmatched junction bases: 9. CDR3 sequence (DNA): TGCAGTGCTAGGGATACCGGGACTAGCGAGCAAGAGACCCAGTACTTC. It yields the protein CSARDTGTSEQETQYF.

This clonotype was observed a few times. V is TRBV7-2 and J is TRBJ2-6; TRBD2 matches at 8 bases. Germline V gene sequence: CDR1 SGHTA, CDR2 FQGNSA. The CDR3 consists of 17 residues. With V trimmed by 3 bases and J by 2 bases, 6 bases remained unmatched. The DNA for the CDR3 is TGTGCCAGCAGCTTCACGGGGGGGGCTCCTGGGGCCAACGTCCTGACTTTC. It translates to CASSFTGGAPGANVLTF.

This clonotype was seen at least ten times. CDR3 nucleotides: TGCAGTCCCGATGACTATGGTGGCTACACCTTC. This sequence encodes CSPDDYGGYTF. This chain uses TRBV20-1 with TRBJ1-2, with D unclear. The CDR3 spans 11 residues. Per the germline V gene, CDR1 is DFQATT and CDR2 is SNEGSKA (reference sequence). V shed 8 bases and J shed 7 bases, with 14 bases lying between them.

This clonotype was picked up many times. The chain carries TRBV6-1 and TRBJ2-2, with no clear D. Between the trimmed V and J ends, which lost 4 bases and 5 bases, there was a span of 8 bases. The CDR3 extends over 13 amino acids. Germline V gene lookup returns CDR1 MNHNS and CDR2 SASEGT. In DNA form, the CDR3 reads TGTGCCAGCAGTGGTACAAATACCGGGGAGCTGTTTTTT. Translation gives CASSGTNTGELFF.

V gene TRBV5-1 combines with J gene TRBJ2-5; D might be TRBD1 or TRBD2, each matching 5 bases. CDR1 and CDR2 from the germline V gene are SGHRS and YFSETQ. The CDR3 is made up of 13 amino acids. Trimming took off 1 base at V and 7 bases at J, with 11 bases between the two ends. In nucleotides, the CDR3 is TGCGCCAGCAGCTTGACGGGGCAGGTGACCCAGTACTTC. This gives the protein CASSLTGQVTQYF.

This clonotype has a handful of counts. A read error may explain this, as a much larger clone is one base away. The chain uses TRBV6-1 and TRBJ2-5; 12 bases are shared with TRBD2. Germline V gene lookup returns CDR1 MNHNS and CDR2 SASEGT. CDR3 size: 15 residues. J lost 7 bases, V lost 6 bases, and 9 bases had no gene match. The chain's CDR3 is CASSPRLAGVGTQYF. CDR3 in DNA: TGTGCCAGCAGCCCACGACTAGCGGGGGTGGGGACCCAGTACTTC.

The chain links TRBV19 to TRBJ2-3, with a weak D call TRBD1 (5 bases). The germline V and J ends were trimmed by 10 bases and 2 bases, with 13 bases remaining between them. Germline assignment: CDR1 LNHDA and CDR2 SQIVND (reference sequence). The CDR3 spans 13 residues. CDR3 bases: TGTGCCACCTCGACAGACTTCACAGATACGCAGTATTTT. Translation: CATSTDFTDTQYF.

This clonotype was counted many times. The rearrangement joins TRBV20-1 to TRBJ2-5; D uncertain. Per the germline V gene, CDR1 is DFQATT and CDR2 is SNEGSKA (reference sequence). The CDR3 spans 14 residues. Trimming stripped 5 bases from V and 5 bases from J, with 18 bases between. CDR3 in DNA: TGCAGTGCTTCAATACCGGCCGAAGGGGAGACCCAGTACTTC. It translates to CSASIPAEGETQYF.

This clonotype was found many times. The chain joins TRBV12-3 or TRBV12-4 to TRBJ2-3; maybe TRBD1 (5 bases). V was clipped by 6 bases and J by 3 bases, with 16 bases between them. CDR3 length: 15 amino acids. The CDR3 protein is CASSPLTRATDTQYF. The CDR3 DNA is TGTGCCAGCAGCCCCCTCACCAGGGCGACAGATACGCAGTATTTT.